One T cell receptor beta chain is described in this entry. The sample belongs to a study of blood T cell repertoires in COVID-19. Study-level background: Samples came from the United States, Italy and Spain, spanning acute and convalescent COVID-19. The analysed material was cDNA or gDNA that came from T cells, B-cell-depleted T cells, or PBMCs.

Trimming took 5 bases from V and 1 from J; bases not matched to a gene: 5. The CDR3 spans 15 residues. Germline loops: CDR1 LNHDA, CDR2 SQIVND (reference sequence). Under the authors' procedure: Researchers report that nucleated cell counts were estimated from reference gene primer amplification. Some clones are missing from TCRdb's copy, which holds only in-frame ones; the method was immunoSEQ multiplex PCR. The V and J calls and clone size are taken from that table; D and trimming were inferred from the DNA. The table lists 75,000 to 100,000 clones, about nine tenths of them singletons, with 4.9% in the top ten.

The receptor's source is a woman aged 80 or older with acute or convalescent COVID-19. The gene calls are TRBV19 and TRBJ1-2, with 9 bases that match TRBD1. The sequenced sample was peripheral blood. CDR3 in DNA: TGTGCCAGTAGTGTCGGGACAGGGTATAACTATGGCTACACCTTC. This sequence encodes CASSVGTGYNYGYTF.